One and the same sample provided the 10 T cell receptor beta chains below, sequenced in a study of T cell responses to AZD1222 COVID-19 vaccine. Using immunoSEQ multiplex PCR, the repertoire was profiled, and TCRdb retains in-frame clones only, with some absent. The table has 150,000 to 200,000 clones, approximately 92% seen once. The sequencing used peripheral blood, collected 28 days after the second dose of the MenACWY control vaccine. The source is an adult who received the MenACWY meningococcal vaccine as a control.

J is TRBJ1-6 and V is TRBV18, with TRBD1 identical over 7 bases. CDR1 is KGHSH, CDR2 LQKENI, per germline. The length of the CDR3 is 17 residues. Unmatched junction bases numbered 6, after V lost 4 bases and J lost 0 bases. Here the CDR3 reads CASSLDRAGSYNSPLHF. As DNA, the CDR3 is TGTGCCAGCTCACTAGACAGGGCCGGCTCCTATAATTCACCCCTCCACTTT.

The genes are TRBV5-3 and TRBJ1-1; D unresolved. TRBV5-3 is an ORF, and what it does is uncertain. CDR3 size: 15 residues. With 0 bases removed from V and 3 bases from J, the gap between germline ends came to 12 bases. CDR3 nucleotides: TGTGCCAGAAGCTTGGCTCCGGGAAGGGACACTGAAGCTTTCTTT. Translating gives CARSLAPGRDTEAFF.

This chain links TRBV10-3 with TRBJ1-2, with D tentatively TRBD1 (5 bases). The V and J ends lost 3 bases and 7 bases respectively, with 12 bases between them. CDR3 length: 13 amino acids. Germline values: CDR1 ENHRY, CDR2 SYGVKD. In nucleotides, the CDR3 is TGTGCCATCAGTGACAGGCAGGGCTTTGGCTACACCTTC. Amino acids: CAISDRQGFGYTF.

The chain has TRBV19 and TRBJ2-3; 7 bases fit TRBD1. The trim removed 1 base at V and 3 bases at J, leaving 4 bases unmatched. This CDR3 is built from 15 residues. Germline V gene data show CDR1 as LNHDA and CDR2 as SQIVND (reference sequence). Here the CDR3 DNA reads TGTGCCAGTAGTATAGGAGACAGGGTAACAGATACGCAGTATTTT. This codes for CASSIGDRVTDTQYF.

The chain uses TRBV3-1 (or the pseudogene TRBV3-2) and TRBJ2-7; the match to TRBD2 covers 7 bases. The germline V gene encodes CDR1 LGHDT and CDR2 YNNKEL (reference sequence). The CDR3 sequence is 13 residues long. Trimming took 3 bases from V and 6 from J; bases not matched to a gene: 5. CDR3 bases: TGTGCCAGCAGCCACGGGACTATCGCCGAGCAGTACTTC. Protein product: CASSHGTIAEQYF.

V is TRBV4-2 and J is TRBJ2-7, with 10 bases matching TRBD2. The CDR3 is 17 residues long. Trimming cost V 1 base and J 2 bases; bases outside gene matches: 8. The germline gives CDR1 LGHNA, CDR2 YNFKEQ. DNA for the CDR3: TGTGCCAGCAGCCAAGTTGGATCTAGCGGGGGTCCCTACGAGCAGTACTTC. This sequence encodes CASSQVGSSGGPYEQYF.

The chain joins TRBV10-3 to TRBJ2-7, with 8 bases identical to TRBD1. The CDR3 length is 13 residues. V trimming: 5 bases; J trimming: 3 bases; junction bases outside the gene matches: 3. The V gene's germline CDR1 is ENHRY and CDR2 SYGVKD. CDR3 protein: CAISSGTGYEQYF. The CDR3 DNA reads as TGTGCCATCAGTTCCGGGACAGGCTACGAGCAGTACTTC.

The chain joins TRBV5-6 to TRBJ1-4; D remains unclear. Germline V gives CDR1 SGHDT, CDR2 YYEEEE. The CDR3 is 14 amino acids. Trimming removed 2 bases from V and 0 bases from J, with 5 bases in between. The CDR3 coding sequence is TGTGCCAGCAGCTTCCGATCAACTAATGAAAAACTGTTTTTT. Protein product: CASSFRSTNEKLFF.

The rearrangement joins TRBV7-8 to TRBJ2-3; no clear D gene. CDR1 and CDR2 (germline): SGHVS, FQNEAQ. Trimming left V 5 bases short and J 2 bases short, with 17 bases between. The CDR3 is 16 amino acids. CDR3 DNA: TGTGCCAGCAGCCCCTCAGGTGGCGCCAACACAGATACGCAGTATTTT. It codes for CASSPSGGANTDTQYF.

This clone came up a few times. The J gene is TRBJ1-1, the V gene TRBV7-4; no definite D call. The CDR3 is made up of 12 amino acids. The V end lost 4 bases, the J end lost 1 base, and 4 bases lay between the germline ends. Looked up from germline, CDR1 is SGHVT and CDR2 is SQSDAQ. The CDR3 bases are TGTGCCAGCAGCTCCAGGAACACTGAAGCTTTCTTT. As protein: CASSSRNTEAFF.